The rows below give T cell receptor beta chains drawn from one sample of a study of blood T cell repertoires in COVID-19. Profiled with immunoSEQ multiplex PCR; TCRdb holds only in-frame clones, not every one. The sample holds a few hundred thousand clones, around 83% seen once. The sequenced sample was peripheral blood. The source of these receptors is a woman aged 18-29 years with acute or convalescent COVID-19. Both conserved end residues are part of each CDR3. Each record gives: J gene, D gene, V gene, clone size, CDR3 DNA, CDR3 protein. D genes are given only for firm matches. Rows give clone size only sometimes, using once, few, many, or a class for an expanded clone.

TRBJ2-1	.	TRBV27	.	TGTGCCAGCAGTTTAGTAGTTAGGGGGAATGAGCAGTTCTTC	CASSLVVRGNEQFF
TRBJ2-5	TRBD1	TRBV5-1	.	TGCGCCAGCAGCTTGCGAGGGACAGTGGAGACCCAGTACTTC	CASSLRGTVETQYF
TRBJ1-2	.	TRBV14	.	TGTGCCAGCAGCCAGGTCCTGGGAGCTTTTAACTATGGCTACACCTTC	CASSQVLGAFNYGYTF
TRBJ1-2	.	TRBV18	.	TGTGCCAGCTCACCCCTTCGGGGAGGGGTGGATGACTATGGCTACACCTTC	CASSPLRGGVDDYGYTF
TRBJ2-5	.	TRBV11-3	few	TGTGCCAGCAGCGGACAATCCGGAGAGACCCAGTACTTC	CASSGQSGETQYF
TRBJ1-5	.	TRBV7-5	.	TGTGCCAGAAGCCAACCGCGGCCATATAGCAATCAGCCCCAGCATTTT	CARSQPRPYSNQPQHF
TRBJ2-7	.	TRBV7-8	.	TGTGCCAGCAGCTTATTCTCTAGCATGAGCTCCTACGAGCAGTACTTC	CASSLFSSMSSYEQYF
TRBJ2-7	.	TRBV9	.	TGTGCCAGCAGCGAGGGGTCGGGTGTGGAGCAGTACTTC	CASSEGSGVEQYF
TRBJ2-3	TRBD2	TRBV5-1	.	TGCGCCAGCAGCTTGCGAGCGGGAGGAACAGATACGCAGTATTTT	CASSLRAGGTDTQYF
TRBJ2-7	.	TRBV27	.	TGTGCCAGCAGTCTCCTCAGGGGAGGGGAGCAGTACTTC	CASSLLRGGEQYF
TRBJ2-3	TRBD1	TRBV24-1	.	TGTGCCACCAGTGAGTCGGGACAGAACACAGATACGCAGTATTTT	CATSESGQNTDTQYF
TRBJ1-5	.	TRBV28	.	TGTGCCAGCAGTTTCGAGAACAGCCGCAATCAGCCCCAGCATTTT	CASSFENSRNQPQHF
TRBJ1-2	.	TRBV18	.	TGTGCCAGCTCACCACCGTCACAGGGCTTTGGCTACACCTTC	CASSPPSQGFGYTF
TRBJ2-5	TRBD1	TRBV30	.	TGTGCCTGGAACGCGGGGACAGGGAACCAAGAGACCCAGTACTTC	CAWNAGTGNQETQYF
TRBJ2-1	.	TRBV2	.	TGTGCCAGCAGTGAAGATTTACGAAGACTAGTAACATCCTACAATGAGCAGTTCTTC	CASSEDLRRLVTSYNEQFF
TRBJ2-7	.	TRBV30	.	TGTGCCTGGAACCAGGGTGGGTACGAGCAGTACTTC	CAWNQGGYEQYF
TRBJ1-1	.	TRBV4-3	few	TGCGCCAGCAGCCAAGGAGGACACCCGAACACTGAAGCTTTCTTT	CASSQGGHPNTEAFF
TRBJ1-5	TRBD1	TRBV2	few	TGTGCCAGCACTTCCGGGACAGAACTTAATCAGCCCCAGCATTTT	CASTSGTELNQPQHF
TRBJ1-6	.	TRBV5-8	.	TGTGCCAGCAGCAAGAGCTCCTATAATTCACCCCTCCACTTT	CASSKSSYNSPLHF
TRBJ1-2	TRBD1	TRBV6-5	once	TGTGCCAGCAGTTTAACGACAGGGATGTATGGCTACACCTTC	CASSLTTGMYGYTF
TRBJ1-1	TRBD1	TRBV7-9	.	TGTGCCAGCGGGGAAAACAGGGACAGGGGCACTGAAGCTTTCTTT	CASGENRDRGTEAFF
TRBJ2-1	.	TRBV10-3	once	TGTGCCATCAGTGAGAACGCCTACTCCTACAATGAGCAGTTCTTC	CAISENAYSYNEQFF
TRBJ2-5	.	TRBV28	.	TGTGCCAGCAGCGGACTCCAGGACTTTAAAGAGACCCAGTACTTC	CASSGLQDFKETQYF
TRBJ2-7	.	TRBV7-9	.	TGTGCCAGCAGCTTAGACCCCCCGGGCGAGCAGTACTTC	CASSLDPPGEQYF
TRBJ1-2	.	TRBV10-1	.	TGCGCCAGCAGGTTGAGGGACTACTATGGCTACACCTTC	CASRLRDYYGYTF
TRBJ2-5	.	TRBV9	.	TGTGCCAGCAGCGTATTGACTAGTGCAGAGACCCAGTACTTC	CASSVLTSAETQYF
TRBJ2-4	.	TRBV4-3	.	TGCGCCAGCAGCCAAAGGGTCGGGGGGACACCGAATACAGAGAACATTCAGTACTTC	CASSQRVGGTPNTENIQYF
TRBJ2-3	.	TRBV4-3	.	TGCGCCAGCAGCCAAGGTTCGTTCACAGATACGCAGTATTTT	CASSQGSFTDTQYF
TRBJ2-1	.	TRBV18	few	TGTGCCAGCTCACCCCTAGCCGCCTACAATGAGCAGTTCTTC	CASSPLAAYNEQFF
TRBJ1-4	.	TRBV5-1	.	TGCGCCAGCAGCATTATCGGGACACGAGATGAAAAACTGTTTTTT	CASSIIGTRDEKLFF
TRBJ1-5	TRBD1	TRBV5-5	.	TGTGCCAGCAGCTTGGGTGGGACAGGCAGTGGGGCCCAGCATTTT	CASSLGGTGSGAQHF
TRBJ1-1	.	TRBV30	once	TGTGCCTGGAGTTTATCCCGGGGCACTGAAGCTTTCTTT	CAWSLSRGTEAFF
TRBJ2-5	TRBD1	TRBV29-1	.	TGCAGCGGGGGGACAGGGCTACGGGGGACCCAGTACTTC	CSGGTGLRGTQYF
TRBJ1-5	.	TRBV7-9	.	TGTGCCAGCAGCGGAGCGTCTGCCAATCAGCCCCAGCATTTT	CASSGASANQPQHF
TRBJ2-3	TRBD2	TRBV7-9	.	TGTGCCAGCAGCTTAGCGGGGCTAGCGGGATTTGGAGGAGATACGCAGTATTTT	CASSLAGLAGFGGDTQYF
TRBJ1-2	TRBD1	TRBV5-4	.	TGTGCCAGCAGCATCCGGGACAGGGATAACTATGGCTACACCTTC	CASSIRDRDNYGYTF
TRBJ2-2	.	TRBV6-1	.	TGTGCCAGCAGTGAATTTGCAGGGGAAACCGGGGAGCTGTTTTTT	CASSEFAGETGELFF
TRBJ2-3	.	TRBV6-5	.	TGTGCCAGCAGTCCGGGGACTTTCACAGATACGCAGTATTTT	CASSPGTFTDTQYF
TRBJ2-7	.	TRBV27	.	TGTGCCAGCAGTCCCTTTAGGACATTGAGCTCCTACGAGCAGTACTTC	CASSPFRTLSSYEQYF
TRBJ2-7	TRBD1	TRBV6-1	once	TGTGCCAGCAGTGAAAGACAGGGGGCTAGCTCCTACGAGCAGTACTTC	CASSERQGASSYEQYF
TRBJ1-2	.	TRBV7-6	.	TGTGCCAGCAGCTTCGACAGCAACTATGGCTACACCTTC	CASSFDSNYGYTF
TRBJ1-5	.	TRBV4-2	once	TGTGCCAGCAGCCCCCGGTGGGGCAGGGATCAGCCCCAGCATTTT	CASSPRWGRDQPQHF
TRBJ2-1	TRBD2	TRBV14	.	TGTGCCAGCAGCCAAGGGGGAGGGCGGTTCTACAATGAGCAGTTCTTC	CASSQGGGRFYNEQFF
TRBJ2-5	.	TRBV5-8	.	TGTGCCAGCAGCCGGGACCCCGGGACACCAAAAGAGACCCAGTACTTC	CASSRDPGTPKETQYF
TRBJ2-7	.	TRBV4-2	.	TGTGCCAGCAGCCAAGGACTAGTCGGGTACGAGCAGTACTTC	CASSQGLVGYEQYF
TRBJ1-5	TRBD1	TRBV20-1	.	TGCAGTGCTAGTCGGGACAGGGGCTTCTATAGCAATCAGCCCCAGCATTTT	CSASRDRGFYSNQPQHF
TRBJ2-2	TRBD1	TRBV5-1	.	TGCGCCAGCAGCTTGGACGGACAGGGGCCCGGGGAGCTGTTTTTT	CASSLDGQGPGELFF
TRBJ1-2	.	TRBV7-2	few	TGTGCCAGCAGCGAAACCTCGGGACACAACTATGGCTACACCTTC	CASSETSGHNYGYTF
TRBJ1-2	TRBD1	TRBV7-9	few	TGTGCCAGCAGCCCGGTAGGGGACAGACCGCGAGGAACCTACACCTTC	CASSPVGDRPRGTYTF
TRBJ1-5	.	TRBV21-1	once	TGTGCCAGCAGCACTACCCCGGGCGGCAGGGTTAATCAGCCCCAGCATTTT	CASSTTPGGRVNQPQHF
TRBJ2-3	.	TRBV7-2	.	TGTGCCAGCAGCTTAGTACAGGGCACAGATACGCAGTATTTT	CASSLVQGTDTQYF
TRBJ2-7	TRBD1	TRBV2	.	TGTGCCAGCACCGACAGGGACGAGCAGTACTTC	CASTDRDEQYF
TRBJ2-7	.	TRBV28	.	TGTGCCAGCAGTACCTCCGGGCGGGTCCCCTACGAGCAGTACTTC	CASSTSGRVPYEQYF
TRBJ2-7	TRBD1	TRBV14	.	TGTGCCAGCAGCAGGGACAGGGCCTACGAGCAGTACTTC	CASSRDRAYEQYF
TRBJ1-5	.	TRBV3-1/TRBV3-2	few	TGTGCCAGCAGCCCCTGGGGGGGCTCAGATCAGCCCCAGCATTTT	CASSPWGGSDQPQHF
TRBJ1-5	.	TRBV6-5	.	TGTGCCAGCAGTTTCACAGGGAGTCAGCCCCAGCATTTT	CASSFTGSQPQHF
TRBJ1-6	.	TRBV10-1	.	TGCGCCAGTAGGGACATCTACCCAAATTCACCCCTCCACTTT	CASRDIYPNSPLHF
TRBJ2-2	.	TRBV7-9	.	TGTGCCAGTGAGGGCGGGACGACCGGGGAGCTGTTTTTT	CASEGGTTGELFF